This is a list of T cell receptor beta chains from one sample in a study of CD8+ T cells in alopecia areata. Assay: immunoSEQ multiplex PCR; the TCRdb copy retains only in-frame clones and omits some. The profile shows about 150,000 clones, about three fifths of them singletons. Material for sequencing was CD4+ T cells sorted from blood. Receptors were obtained from a human donor in good health. CDR3s include the opening cysteine and the closing phenylalanine or tryptophan. A D gene is named only where the DNA matches it firmly. The listing skips clone size in some rows; elsewhere it reads once, few, many or a size class.

D,size,length,J,V,DNA,CDR3
TRBD2,NA,14,TRBJ2-1,TRBV29-1,TGCAGCGTTCCGAGCGGGGGTTTGAACAATGAGCAGTTCTTC,CSVPSGGLNNEQFF
NA,NA,11,TRBJ2-3,TRBV5-1,TGCGCCAGCAGAGTCACAGATACGCAGTATTTT,CASRVTDTQYF
NA,NA,13,TRBJ1-1,TRBV18,TGTGCCAGCTCCCCTACACGGAACACTGAAGCTTTCTTT,CASSPTRNTEAFF
NA,NA,13,TRBJ1-1,TRBV29-1,TGCAGCGCCAGACGGTCAATGAACACTGAAGCTTTCTTT,CSARRSMNTEAFF
TRBD2,NA,15,TRBJ2-3,TRBV30,TGTGCCTGGAGTGTAGCTAGCGGGAGAACAAATACGCAGTATTTT,CAWSVASGRTNTQYF
NA,NA,11,TRBJ2-2,TRBV29-1,TGCAGCGTGAAGGGATCCGGGGAGCTGTTTTTT,CSVKGSGELFF
TRBD2,few,17,TRBJ2-3,TRBV2,TGTGCCAGCAGTGGCCTTGCTAGCGGGACTAGCACAGATACGCAGTATTTT,CASSGLASGTSTDTQYF
NA,NA,12,TRBJ2-1,TRBV29-1,TGCAGCGTTGTAGGGGGAGCGAATGAGCAGTTCTTC,CSVVGGANEQFF
NA,few,14,TRBJ1-1,TRBV2,TGTGCCAGCAGTGTGACGAGGGGGTTCACTGAAGCTTTCTTT,CASSVTRGFTEAFF
NA,NA,14,TRBJ2-7,TRBV10-3,TGTGCCACCACTATCTCGGGCAGATCCTACGAGCAGTACTTC,CATTISGRSYEQYF
TRBD2,few,15,TRBJ2-5,TRBV5-1,TGCGCCAGCAGCGAAGGGACTAGCGTGGTTGAGACCCAGTACTTC,CASSEGTSVVETQYF